This is a list of T cell receptor beta chains from one sample in a study of T cells in Graves' hyperthyroidism and ophthalmopathy. TCRdb redid the calling of the multiplex PCR reads with MiXCR, one entry per CDR3 protein. The sample shows about 560,000 distinct CDR3 sequences, roughly 50% of them seen only once. The sequenced material came from peripheral blood or thyroid tissue (not recorded which). These TCRs come from a woman aged 18 to 35 with Graves' hyperthyroidism. The CDR3 runs from the conserved cysteine through the conserved F or W. The D gene is left open where the match is weak. The size entry is marked missing in some rows and otherwise reads once, few, many or a size class.

length	D	V	J	size	CDR3	DNA
16	TRBD1	TRBV7-9	TRBJ1-1	few	CASSAYDRELNTEAFF	TGTGCCAGCAGCGCATACGACAGGGAACTGAACACTGAAGCTTTCTTT
14	.	TRBV7-9	TRBJ2-5	once	CASSWGQIKDSPYF	TGTGCCAGCAGCTGGGGCCAAATAAAAGACAGTCCGTACTTC
14	.	TRBV7-9	TRBJ1-2	.	CASRDRQKNYGYTF	TGTGCCAGTCGGGATCGACAGAAGAACTATGGCTACACCTTC
15	TRBD2	TRBV7-2	TRBJ2-5	.	CASSLELGLAETQYF	TGTGCCAGCAGCTTAGAGTTGGGACTAGCGGAGACCCAGTACTTC
16	TRBD1	TRBV24-1	TRBJ2-4	.	CATSGRDSEAKNIQYF	TGTGCCACCAGTGGCCGGGACAGCGAGGCCAAAAACATTCAGTACTTC
12	.	TRBV20-1	TRBJ1-1	.	CSARVRSGEAFF	TGCAGTGCTAGAGTTAGATCAGGAGAAGCTTTCTTT
13	TRBD1	TRBV7-3	TRBJ2-5	few	CASRNRGAETQYF	TGCGCCAGCAGAAACAGGGGCGCAGAGACCCAGTACTTC
13	.	TRBV2	TRBJ1-2	.	CASSPPTQDGYTF	TGTGCCAGCAGTCCTCCTACCCAGGATGGCTACACCTTC
14	.	TRBV25-1	TRBJ2-7	few	CASSRNGSSYEQYF	TGTGCCAGCAGTAGGAACGGGAGCTCCTACGAGCAGTACTTC
13	TRBD1	TRBV15	TRBJ1-4	.	CATSLEGAEKLFF	TGTGCCACCAGCCTGGAGGGGGCTGAAAAACTGTTTTTT
15	.	TRBV15	TRBJ1-2	.	CATSREKGGPYGYTF	TGTGCCACCAGCAGAGAAAAAGGGGGACCTTATGGCTACACCTTC
16	.	TRBV7-9	TRBJ1-2	.	CASSRLPGRINYGYTF	TGTGCCAGCAGCCGGCTACCTGGAAGGATTAACTATGGCTACACCTTC
15	.	TRBV2	TRBJ1-4	few	CASSLAGQQREKLFF	TGTGCCAGCAGTTTAGCGGGACAACAGAGAGAAAAACTGTTTTTT
12	TRBD1	TRBV10-3	TRBJ1-5	.	CAIGTGVSYEHF	TGTGCCATCGGTACAGGGGTCTCCTACGAGCATTTT
15	TRBD2	TRBV5-6	TRBJ2-5	once	CASSLPREGQETQYF	TGTGCCAGCAGCTTGCCCCGGGAGGGCCAAGAGACCCAGTACTTC
15	TRBD1	TRBV20-1	TRBJ1-6	.	CSARKSGGFNSPLHF	TGCAGTGCTAGGAAGTCAGGGGGCTTTAATTCACCCCTCCACTTT
13	.	TRBV2	TRBJ1-6	few	CASKADHNSPLHF	TGTGCCAGCAAGGCAGATCATAATTCACCCCTCCACTTT
13	.	TRBV7-9	TRBJ2-5	few	CASSPTRRETQYF	TGTGCCAGCAGCCCTACTAGGAGAGAGACCCAGTACTTC
17	TRBD1	TRBV24-1	TRBJ1-2	many	CATSARGQGRSDYGYTF	TGTGCCACCAGTGCCCGGGGACAGGGGCGCTCGGACTATGGCTACACCTTC
15	TRBD1	TRBV29-1	TRBJ2-7	many	CSVEAETGRTYEQYF	TGCAGCGTTGAAGCGGAGACAGGGCGAACCTACGAGCAGTACTTC
14	.	TRBV2	TRBJ1-2	.	CASRLQGTNYGYTF	TGTGCCAGCAGGTTACAGGGCACTAACTATGGCTACACCTTC
14	.	TRBV9	TRBJ1-2	.	CASSAQGRAYGYTF	TGTGCCAGCAGCGCTCAGGGGAGGGCCTATGGCTACACCTTC
16	TRBD2	TRBV7-8	TRBJ2-7	.	CASSPLTSGDSYEQYF	TGTGCCAGCAGTCCCCTAACTAGCGGGGACTCCTACGAGCAGTACTTC
18	.	TRBV25-1	TRBJ2-6	once	CASMMAHRDPSGANVLTF	TGTGCCAGCATGATGGCGCACCGCGATCCCTCTGGGGCCAACGTCCTGACTTTC
15	TRBD1	TRBV7-2	TRBJ1-4	many	CASSFPTGGSEKLFF	TGTGCCAGCAGCTTCCCGACAGGGGGAAGTGAAAAACTGTTTTTT
14	.	TRBV18	TRBJ1-2	few	CASSPPQINYGYTF	TGTGCCAGCTCACCGCCACAGATTAACTATGGCTACACCTTC
16	TRBD2	TRBV20-1	TRBJ2-7	.	CSAAGTSGSTSYEQYF	TGCAGTGCTGCCGGGACTAGCGGGAGCACATCCTACGAGCAGTACTTC
14	TRBD1	TRBV20-1	TRBJ1-5	many	CSAYRGRSNQPQHF	TGCAGTGCTTACAGGGGGCGCAGCAATCAGCCCCAGCATTTT
17	TRBD1	TRBV15	TRBJ1-5	many	CATSRETGGFGNQPQHF	TGTGCCACCAGCAGAGAAACAGGGGGCTTTGGCAATCAGCCCCAGCATTTT
20	TRBD1	TRBV9	TRBJ1-6	.	CASSVGPGQGASSYNSPLHF	TGTGCCAGCAGCGTGGGACCGGGACAGGGGGCCTCCTCCTATAATTCACCCCTCCACTTT
10	.	TRBV25-1	TRBJ2-5	many	CASRLETQYF	TGTGCCAGCAGATTGGAGACCCAGTACTTC
14	.	TRBV20-1	TRBJ1-1	.	CSARDSGLNIEAFF	TGCAGTGCTAGAGATAGCGGGCTGAACATTGAAGCTTTCTTT
13	.	TRBV29-1	TRBJ2-5	once	CSSRTGEGETQYF	TGCAGCAGCCGCACAGGGGAGGGGGAGACCCAGTACTTC
14	.	TRBV10-3	TRBJ1-2	.	CAISELQGENGYTF	TGTGCCATCAGTGAGCTCCAAGGGGAGAATGGCTACACCTTC